This is a list of T cell receptor beta chains from one sample in a study of metastatic and nonmetastatic thyroid tumors. TCRdb used MiXCR to call clones anew from the PCR reads. The sample lists about 24,000 clones, around 15% occurring once. Sequencing was performed on blood. All receptors come from a female donor with papillary thyroid cancer or a benign thyroid nodule (not recorded which). Some clones in this sample may be carry-over from other donors' samples. Both conserved end residues are part of each CDR3. The order of the fields is V gene, clone size, J gene, D gene, CDR3 DNA, CDR3 protein. D genes are given only for firm matches. The size field is filled for only some rows; it gives once, few, many or a size class.

TRBV10-3	many	TRBJ2-7	TRBD2	TGTGCCATCAGGGACGAGGGACTAGCGGACTACGAGCAGTACTTC	CAIRDEGLADYEQYF
TRBV18	many	TRBJ2-4	TRBD1	TGTGCCAGCTCACCCCGGGACAGGGCCAAAAACATTCAGTACTTC	CASSPRDRAKNIQYF
TRBV27	many	TRBJ2-5	TRBD2	TGTGCCAGCAGTTCTTGGACTAGCGGACAAGAGACCCAGTACTTC	CASSSWTSGQETQYF
TRBV13	many	TRBJ2-7	TRBD2	TGTGCCAGCAGCCCCCGGACTAGCGGGAGATACGAGCAGTACTTC	CASSPRTSGRYEQYF
TRBV6-1	many	TRBJ1-2	TRBD1	TGTGCCAGCAGGGACAGGGGTGGGGGCTACACCTTC	CASRDRGGGYTF
TRBV9	many	TRBJ2-3	TRBD2	TGTGCCAGCAGCGTAGCGACTAGCGGAAGGAGCACAGATACGCAGTATTTT	CASSVATSGRSTDTQYF
TRBV19	many	TRBJ1-4	TRBD1	TGTGCCAGTAGTAGGGAGGCCGGGACAGCCACTAATGAAAAACTGTTTTTT	CASSREAGTATNEKLFF
TRBV19	-	TRBJ2-7	-	TGTGCCAGTAGTTCCCGGAGGAGTCGCTACGAGCAGTACTTC	CASSSRRSRYEQYF
TRBV20-1	many	TRBJ2-7	-	TGCAGTGCTACACCCATACAGGGGGGGTCCTACGAGCAGTACTTC	CSATPIQGGSYEQYF
TRBV20-1	many	TRBJ1-1	-	TGCAGTGCTAGAGACCGGCAGCTGAACACTGAAGCTTTCTTT	CSARDRQLNTEAFF
TRBV12-3/TRBV12-4	many	TRBJ2-3	TRBD2	TGTGCCAGCAGGTCGGGACTAGCGGGAGGGCTCGTTACGCAGTATTTT	CASRSGLAGGLVTQYF
TRBV5-1	-	TRBJ2-2	TRBD1	TGCGCCAGCAGCTGGACAGGGGGGAACACCGGGGAGCTGTTTTTT	CASSWTGGNTGELFF
TRBV2	many	TRBJ1-6	-	TGTGCCAGCAGGGGGCCCGGGACTTTCAACTCACCCCTCCACTTT	CASRGPGTFNSPLHF
TRBV11-2	-	TRBJ2-1	TRBD2	TGTGCCAGCAGCTCCGGGACTAGCGGGTACAATGAGCAGTTCTTC	CASSSGTSGYNEQFF
TRBV20-1	many	TRBJ1-2	TRBD1	TGCAGTGCTCGGGAGCTTGGGACAGGGGGCCATGGCTACACCTTC	CSARELGTGGHGYTF
TRBV5-4	many	TRBJ2-1	-	TGTGCCAGCGCAAGAGCGGGTGCTAGCGACAATGAGCAGTTCTTC	CASARAGASDNEQFF
TRBV28	many	TRBJ2-7	-	TGTGCCAGCAGTCCTGCGGGACTCTCCTACGAGCAGTACTTC	CASSPAGLSYEQYF
TRBV5-1	many	TRBJ2-6	-	TGCGCCAGCAGCTTGGTGAAGGGCTCAGGGGCCAACGTCCTGACTTTC	CASSLVKGSGANVLTF
TRBV7-2	many	TRBJ2-1	-	TGTGCCAGCAGCGCTCACCTATACGGGACACGGGGATTCTTC	CASSAHLYGTRGFF
TRBV12-3/TRBV12-4	many	TRBJ2-5	TRBD2	TGTGCCAGCAGTCCCGGGACTAGCGGGATTGTGGAGACCCAGTACTTC	CASSPGTSGIVETQYF
TRBV12-3/TRBV12-4	many	TRBJ1-5	-	TGTGCCAGCAGTTTAGCGGGGGAGGGTCAGCCCCAGCATTTT	CASSLAGEGQPQHF
TRBV7-7	-	TRBJ2-1	-	TGTGCTAGCAGCCCCTCTTCAGGCAATGAGCAGTTCTTC	CASSPSSGNEQFF
TRBV2	few	TRBJ2-1	-	TGTGCCAGCAGTGAAGGGACAGCCGCGGGTGAGCAGTTCTTC	CASSEGTAAGEQFF
TRBV13	medium-sized	TRBJ2-7	-	TGTGCCAGCAGCCGAACCCTACGGGTGGGGATACCCTACGAGCAGTACTTC	CASSRTLRVGIPYEQYF
TRBV7-2	many	TRBJ1-1	-	TGTGCCAGCAGCTTGAGCGTGAGGGGGAGCATGAACACTGAAGCTTTCTTT	CASSLSVRGSMNTEAFF
TRBV5-1	-	TRBJ2-4	-	TGCGCCAGCAGCATAACCGCTGGGGGGCCGGGAAACATTCAGTACTTC	CASSITAGGPGNIQYF
TRBV30	medium-sized	TRBJ1-2	-	TGTGCCTGGACCAGGGCAGGGGATGGCTACACCTTC	CAWTRAGDGYTF
TRBV7-3	many	TRBJ2-1	-	TGTGCCAGCAGCTTAAGGGCGGGACCTGCGGGGATGGCCGGGAATGAGCAGTTCTTC	CASSLRAGPAGMAGNEQFF
TRBV15	many	TRBJ2-5	TRBD2	TGTGCCACCAGCAAATTGGGACTAGCGGGAGGCCCAGGGTCCTCGCAGACCCAGTACTTC	CATSKLGLAGGPGSSQTQYF